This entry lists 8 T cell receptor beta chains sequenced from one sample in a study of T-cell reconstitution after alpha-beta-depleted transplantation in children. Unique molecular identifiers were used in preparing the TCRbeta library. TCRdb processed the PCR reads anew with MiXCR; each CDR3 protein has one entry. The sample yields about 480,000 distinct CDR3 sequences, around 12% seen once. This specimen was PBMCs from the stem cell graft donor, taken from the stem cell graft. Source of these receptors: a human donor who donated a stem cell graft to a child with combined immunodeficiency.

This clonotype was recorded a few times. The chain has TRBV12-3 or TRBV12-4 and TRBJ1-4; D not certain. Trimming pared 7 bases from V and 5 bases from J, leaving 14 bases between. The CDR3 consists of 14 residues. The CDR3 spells CASTTNTANEKLFF. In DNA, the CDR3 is TGTGCCAGCACAACTAACACGGCGAATGAAAAACTGTTTTTT.

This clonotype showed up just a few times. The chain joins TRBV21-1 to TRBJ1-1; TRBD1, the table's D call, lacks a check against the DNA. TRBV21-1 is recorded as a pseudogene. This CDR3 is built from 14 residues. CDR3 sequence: CASSKGGLDTEAFF. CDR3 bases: TGTGCCAGCAGCAAAGGGGGGTTAGACACTGAAGCTTTCTTT.

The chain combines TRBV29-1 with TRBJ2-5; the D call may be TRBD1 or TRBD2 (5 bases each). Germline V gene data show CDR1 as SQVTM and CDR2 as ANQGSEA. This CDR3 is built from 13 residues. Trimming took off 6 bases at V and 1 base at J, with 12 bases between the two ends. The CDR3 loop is CSVGVMTQETQYF. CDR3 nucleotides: TGCAGCGTGGGGGTGATGACCCAAGAGACCCAGTACTTC.

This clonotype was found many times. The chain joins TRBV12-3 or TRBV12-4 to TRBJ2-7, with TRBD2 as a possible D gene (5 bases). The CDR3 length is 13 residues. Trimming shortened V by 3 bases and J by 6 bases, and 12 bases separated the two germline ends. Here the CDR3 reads CASSFFRGFEQYF. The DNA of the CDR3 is TGTGCCAGCAGTTTCTTCCGGGGATTCGAGCAGTACTTC.

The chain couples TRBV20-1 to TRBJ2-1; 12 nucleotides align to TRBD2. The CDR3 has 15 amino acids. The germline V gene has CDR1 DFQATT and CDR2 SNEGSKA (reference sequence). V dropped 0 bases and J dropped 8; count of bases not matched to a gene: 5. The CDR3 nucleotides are TGCAGTGCTAGAGATGGGCTAGCGGGGGGGGATGAGCAGTTCTTC. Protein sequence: CSARDGLAGGDEQFF.

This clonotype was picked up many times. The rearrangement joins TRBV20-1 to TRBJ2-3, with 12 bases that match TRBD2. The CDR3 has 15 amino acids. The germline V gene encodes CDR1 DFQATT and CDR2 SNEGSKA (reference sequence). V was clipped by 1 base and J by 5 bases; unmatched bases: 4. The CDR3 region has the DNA TGCAGTGCTAGAGGGGCTAGCGGGGGGGGAGATACGCAGTATTTT. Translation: CSARGASGGGDTQYF.

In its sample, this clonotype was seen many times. CDR3 amino acids: CASSTSGALAFF. The CDR3 coding sequence is TGTGCCAGCAGTACTAGCGGGGCTTTGGCGTTCTTC. The V gene is TRBV12-3 or TRBV12-4, the J gene TRBJ2-1; 10 bases fit TRBD2. This CDR3 is 12 amino acids long. With 5 bases clipped from V and 15 bases from J, the junction kept 7 bases outside the gene matches.

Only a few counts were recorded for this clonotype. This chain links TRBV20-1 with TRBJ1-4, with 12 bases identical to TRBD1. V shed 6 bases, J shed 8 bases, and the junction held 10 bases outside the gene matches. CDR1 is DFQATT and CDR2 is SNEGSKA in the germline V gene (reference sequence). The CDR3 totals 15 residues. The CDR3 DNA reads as TGCAGTGCGCAGAATCGGGACAGGGGGCACGAAAAACTGTTTTTT. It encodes CSAQNRDRGHEKLFF.